These T cell receptor beta chains were read from a single sample in a study of CXCR3-negative and CXCR3-positive naive CD8 T cells. TCRdb re-called the 5' RACE reads, yielding one record per CDR3 amino acid sequence without DNA. Reported are approximately 56,000 distinct CDR3 sequences; the ten largest clones contain 20% to 25%. The sample comprised memory CD8+ T cells from blood. These receptors all stem from a human donor in good health. Some clones in this sample may be carry-over from other donors' samples. Each CDR3 is given with its conserved first and last residue.

CASSQGQGAYEQYF TRBJ2-7 TRBV4-1
CSVERASGRAQETQYF TRBJ2-5 TRBV29-1
CASSEAGAGPNQPHHF TRBJ1-5 TRBV2
CASSRTDLNTEAFF TRBJ1-1 TRBV27
CASVDRGRGIFF TRBJ2-1 TRBV28
CASSLEAAGDIRETQYF TRBJ2-5 TRBV11-2
CSARDSWGNTGELFF TRBJ2-2 TRBV20-1
CASSSPYEQYF TRBJ2-7 TRBV12-3/TRBV12-4
CASSPPPPRGSQETQYF TRBJ2-5 TRBV7-6
CASSSTGRTETSTDTQYF TRBJ2-3 TRBV27
CASSPGTGAAYEQYF TRBJ2-7 TRBV7-7
CASSEESQETQYF TRBJ2-5 TRBV28
CASSYVVEPTDTQYF TRBJ2-3 TRBV6-2/TRBV6-3